This passage covers 10 T cell receptor beta chains from one sample sequenced in a study of T cell responses to AZD1222 COVID-19 vaccine. The table came from immunoSEQ multiplex PCR; TCRdb's copy has only in-frame clones and leaves some out. Of some 58,000 clones detected, about 80% appear once; the ten largest clones hold less than 5%. The sequences come from peripheral blood, collected 28 days after the second AZD1222 dose. These receptors were obtained from an adult who received the AZD1222 COVID-19 vaccine.

V usage is TRBV28 and J usage is TRBJ1-3; D remains unclear. The germline gives CDR1 MDHEN, CDR2 SYDVKM. The CDR3 is 16 amino acids. V was clipped by 2 bases and J by 0 bases, with 11 bases between them. CDR3 protein: CASSLLAAFSGNTIYF. The CDR3 bases are TGTGCCAGCAGTTTACTGGCAGCTTTCTCTGGAAACACCATATATTTT.

The chain is built from TRBV27 and TRBJ2-7; D remains unclear. Deletions cut 4 bases from V and 1 base from J, with 11 bases between. Germline-derived CDR1 and CDR2 are MNHEY and SMNVEV (reference sequence). The CDR3 runs to 14 residues. CDR3 sequence reads: CASSSWISSYEQYF. The CDR3 nucleotides are TGTGCCAGCAGTTCCTGGATCTCTTCCTACGAGCAGTACTTC.

CDR3 in DNA: TGTGCCAGTAGCACTAGGAGCGGGGCTACCGGGGAGCTGTTTTTT. This sequence encodes CASSTRSGATGELFF. The chain is built from TRBV19 and TRBJ2-2; 7 nucleotides line up with TRBD2. V trimming: 6 bases; J trimming: 5 bases; junction bases outside the gene matches: 9. CDR3 length: 15 residues. Germline V gene data show CDR1 as LNHDA and CDR2 as SQIVND (reference sequence).

This chain uses TRBV7-9 with TRBJ2-3; TRBD2 might be the D (6 bases). Trimming stripped 6 bases from V and 2 bases from J, with 12 bases between. The CDR3 is 14 residues long. From germline, CDR1 is SEHNR and CDR2 FQNEAQ (reference sequence). As DNA, the CDR3 is TGTGCCAGCAGTTTTAGCGGTTCCACAGATACGCAGTATTTT. Translating gives CASSFSGSTDTQYF.

The chain combines TRBV7-2 with TRBJ1-1; 8 nucleotides align to TRBD1. Per germline, CDR1 SGHTA and CDR2 FQGNSA. V dropped 3 bases and J dropped 4; count of bases not matched to a gene: 7. CDR3 size: 15 residues. DNA of the CDR3: TGTGCCAGCAGCTTTCGCAGGGGGCGCGGCACTGAAGCTTTCTTT. Translating gives CASSFRRGRGTEAFF.

The chain couples TRBV5-1 to TRBJ2-5, with no clear D. Trimming left V 0 bases short and J 5 bases short, with 17 bases between. The CDR3 runs to 16 residues. Per the germline V gene, CDR1 is SGHRS and CDR2 is YFSETQ. The CDR3 DNA reads TGCGCCAGCAGCTTGGCCGACCTTCTTTTAGGGGAGACCCAGTACTTC. Residues: CASSLADLLLGETQYF.

As DNA, the CDR3 is TGTGCCAGCGGCAGTGAAGGGTCTGAGCAGTTCTTC. Protein product: CASGSEGSEQFF. This chain joins TRBV5-4 and TRBJ2-1; D is ambiguous. Germline CDR1 and CDR2: SGHNT and YYREEE (reference sequence). Trimming took off 7 bases at V and 9 bases at J, with 14 bases between the two ends. The CDR3 is made up of 12 amino acids.

This clone appeared a few times. The rearrangement uses TRBV11-2 and TRBJ1-5, with 10 bases identical to TRBD1. The trim removed 5 bases at V and 7 bases at J, leaving 2 bases unmatched. Germline CDR1 SGHAT, CDR2 FQNNGV. This CDR3 region has 13 residues. The chain's CDR3 is CASSKDRGQPQHF. The CDR3 coding sequence is TGTGCCAGCAGCAAGGACAGGGGGCAGCCCCAGCATTTT. The entire variable domain, with the rest obtained from reference TRBV11-2 and TRBJ1-5, is as follows: EAGVAQSPRYKIIEKRQSVAFWCNPISGHATLYWYQQILGQGPKLLIQFQNNGVVDDSQLPKDRFSAERLKGVDSTLKIQPAKLEDSAVYLCASSKDRGQPQHFGDGTRLSIL.

The rearrangement uses TRBV19 and TRBJ2-7; unclear D gene. The germline V and J ends were trimmed by 2 bases and 5 bases, with 10 bases remaining between them. This CDR3 is 13 amino acids long. Germline V gene sequence: CDR1 LNHDA, CDR2 SQIVND (reference sequence). The CDR3 here is CASSIFLYHEQYF. Here the CDR3 DNA reads TGTGCCAGTAGTATATTTCTTTACCACGAGCAGTACTTC.

V and J are TRBV29-1 and TRBJ2-5; D is ambiguous. V was pared by 2 bases and J by 5 bases, with 6 bases between. Germline V gives CDR1 SQVTM, CDR2 ANQGSEA. CDR3 length: 11 amino acids. The chain's CDR3 is CSVELWETQYF. The CDR3 DNA reads TGCAGCGTTGAACTATGGGAGACCCAGTACTTC.